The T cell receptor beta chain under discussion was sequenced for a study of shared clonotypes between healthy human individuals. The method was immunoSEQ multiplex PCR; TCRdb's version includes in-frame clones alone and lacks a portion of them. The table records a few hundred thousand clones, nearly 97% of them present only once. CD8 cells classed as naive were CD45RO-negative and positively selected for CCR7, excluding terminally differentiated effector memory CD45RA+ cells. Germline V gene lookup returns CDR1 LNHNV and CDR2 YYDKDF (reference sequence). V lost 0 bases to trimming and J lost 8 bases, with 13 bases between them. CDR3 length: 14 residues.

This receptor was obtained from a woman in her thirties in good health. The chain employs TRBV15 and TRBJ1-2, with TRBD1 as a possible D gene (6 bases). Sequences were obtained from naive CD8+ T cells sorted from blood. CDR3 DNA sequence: TGTGCCACCAGCAGAGATCGGACAGCTCAAGGCTACACCTTC. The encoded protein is CATSRDRTAQGYTF. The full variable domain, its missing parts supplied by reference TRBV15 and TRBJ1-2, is DAMVIQNPRYQVTQFGKPVTLSCSQTLNHNVMYWYQQKSSQAPKLLFHYYDKDFNNEADTPDNFQSRRPNTSFCFLDIRSPGLGDTAMYLCATSRDRTAQGYTFGSGTRLTVV.